This section outlines one T cell receptor beta chain sequence together with its context. Trimming took off 5 bases at V and 11 bases at J, with 16 bases between the two ends. The CDR3 has 13 residues. CDR1 and CDR2 (germline): LGHDT, YNNKEL (reference sequence). The sample comes from a study of blood T cell repertoires in COVID-19. As for the study in general: Both acute and convalescent COVID-19 samples were obtained from the United States, Italy and Spain.

The table came from immunoSEQ multiplex PCR; TCRdb's copy has only in-frame clones and leaves some out. Here the sample spans about 150,000 clones, 65% to 85% being singletons. This TCR was sampled from a woman aged 80 or over with acute or convalescent COVID-19. This chain connects TRBV3-1 (or the pseudogene TRBV3-2) to TRBJ2-1; D gene unclear. Sequencing was performed on peripheral blood. The CDR3 region has the DNA TGTGCCAGCAGCTTCGGGTCAGAGATTCAGCAGTTCTTC. Translated: CASSFGSEIQQFF.